This TCR beta chain was sequenced for a study of blood T cell repertoires in COVID-19. Study summary: The United States, Italy and Spain provided the acute and convalescent COVID-19 samples.

The CDR3 consists of 13 residues. V was clipped by 5 bases and J by 4 bases, with 11 bases between them. Germline CDR1 is SGHVS and CDR2 is FQNEAQ. Original methodology: Nucleated cell number was recorded as an estimate derived from reference gene primer amplification. This table comes from immunoSEQ multiplex PCR, and its TCRdb copy is limited to in-frame clones, with some not included. Clone size and V and J calls were adopted from that table, with D and trimming inferred from the DNA. Among 200,000 to 250,000 clones listed, about 83% were seen once. The receptor was isolated from a woman between 40 and 55 years old who had been exposed to COVID-19. Sequencing input: PBMCs or T cells enriched from blood (not recorded which). The chain recombines TRBV7-8 with TRBJ1-2, with D unresolved. DNA for the CDR3: TGTGCCAGCAGCCCCCGGGATCTCTATGGCTACACCTTC. Protein sequence: CASSPRDLYGYTF.